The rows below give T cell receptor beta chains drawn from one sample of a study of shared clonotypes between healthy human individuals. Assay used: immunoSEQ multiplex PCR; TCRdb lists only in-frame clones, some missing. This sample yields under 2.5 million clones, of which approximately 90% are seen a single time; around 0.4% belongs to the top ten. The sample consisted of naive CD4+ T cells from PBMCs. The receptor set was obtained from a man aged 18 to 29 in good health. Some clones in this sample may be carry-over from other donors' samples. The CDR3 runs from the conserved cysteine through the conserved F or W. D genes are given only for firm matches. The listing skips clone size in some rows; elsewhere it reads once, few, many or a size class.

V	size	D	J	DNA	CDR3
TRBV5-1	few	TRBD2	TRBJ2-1	TGCGCCAGCAGCTTGGGCGGGAGCTACAATGAGCAGTTCTTC	CASSLGGSYNEQFF
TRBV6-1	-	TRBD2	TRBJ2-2	TGTGCCAGCAGTGATCCTAGCGGGGGCTCGAACACCGGGGAGCTGTTTTTT	CASSDPSGGSNTGELFF
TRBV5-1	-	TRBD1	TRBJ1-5	TGCGCCAGCAGCATCGGGACAGGACATCAGCCCCAGCATTTT	CASSIGTGHQPQHF
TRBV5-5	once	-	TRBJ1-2	TGTGCCAGCAGCATCACACAGGGTCGCGGGGGCTACACCTTC	CASSITQGRGGYTF
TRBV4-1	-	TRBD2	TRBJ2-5	TGCGCCAGCAGCCGGCTAGCGGGAGGGGATGAGACCCAGTACTTC	CASSRLAGGDETQYF
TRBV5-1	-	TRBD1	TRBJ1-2	TGCGCCAGCAGCAGCCGACAGGGGGAAGCTAACTATGGCTACACCTTC	CASSSRQGEANYGYTF
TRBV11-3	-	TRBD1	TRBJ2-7	TGTGCCAGCAGCTTAGCAGGGGGCCACGAGCAGTACTTC	CASSLAGGHEQYF
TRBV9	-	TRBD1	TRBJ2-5	TGTGCCAGCAGCGGGACAGGGTCGGTAGAGACCCAGTACTTC	CASSGTGSVETQYF
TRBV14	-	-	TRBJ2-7	TGTGCCAGCAGCCCCTCGGTTGGCGGGATTGGCTACGAGCAGTACTTC	CASSPSVGGIGYEQYF
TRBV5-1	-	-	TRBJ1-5	TGCGCCAGCAGCCCGGTAGGGGCAGAAAATCAGCCCCAGCATTTT	CASSPVGAENQPQHF
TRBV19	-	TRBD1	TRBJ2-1	TGTGCCAGTAGTTATGGGGACAGCTACAATGAGCAGTTCTTC	CASSYGDSYNEQFF
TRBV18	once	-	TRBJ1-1	TGTGCCAGCTCACCCCGAATGCCCGGAACGAACACTGAAGCTTTCTTT	CASSPRMPGTNTEAFF
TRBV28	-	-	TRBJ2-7	TGTGCCAGCATCACGCCCGGGGGAACCTACGAGCAGTACTTC	CASITPGGTYEQYF
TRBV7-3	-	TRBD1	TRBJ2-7	TGTGCCAGCAGCTCCGGACAGGGGTCAGCCTACGAGCAGTACTTC	CASSSGQGSAYEQYF
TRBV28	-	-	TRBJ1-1	TGTGCCAGCAGCTTAAGAGGGATTCGGACTGAAGCTTTCTTT	CASSLRGIRTEAFF
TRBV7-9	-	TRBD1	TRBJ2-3	TGTGCCAGCAGCGCTGGGACAGCCCGAGTGATAAATACGCAGTATTTT	CASSAGTARVINTQYF
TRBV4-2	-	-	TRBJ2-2	TGTGCCAGCAGCCAAGTAGCCAGGGAGGACACCGGGGAGCTGTTTTTT	CASSQVAREDTGELFF
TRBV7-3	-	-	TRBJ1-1	TGTGCCAGCAGCTTAACGCCAAACACTGAAGCTTTCTTT	CASSLTPNTEAFF
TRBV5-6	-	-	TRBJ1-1	TGTGCCAGCAGCTTAGGGGGGGAGAACACTGAAGCTTTCTTT	CASSLGGENTEAFF
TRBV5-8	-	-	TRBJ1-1	TGTGCCAGCAGCTCAGTTTTTTTAATGAACACTGAAGCTTTCTTT	CASSSVFLMNTEAFF
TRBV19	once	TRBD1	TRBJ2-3	TGTGCCAGTAGGCCTTCCTCACAGGGGGCAAGTGGAGATACGCAGTATTTT	CASRPSSQGASGDTQYF
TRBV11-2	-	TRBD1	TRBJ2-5	TGTGCCAGCAGCTTAACAGGACAGGGTAGGGTAACCCAGTACTTC	CASSLTGQGRVTQYF
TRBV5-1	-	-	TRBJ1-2	TGCGCCAGCAGCTTGGTCTCGGGGGACTATGGCTACACCTTC	CASSLVSGDYGYTF
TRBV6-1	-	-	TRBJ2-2	TGTGCCAGCAGTTTCAGCTTAACCGGGGAGCTGTTTTTT	CASSFSLTGELFF
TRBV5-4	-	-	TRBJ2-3	TGTGCCAGCAGCTCGGACACTACAGATACGCAGTATTTT	CASSSDTTDTQYF
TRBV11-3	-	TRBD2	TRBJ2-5	TGTGCCAGCAGCTTAGAGAGCGGGAGAGGGGAGACCCAGTACTTC	CASSLESGRGETQYF
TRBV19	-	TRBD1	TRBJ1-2	TGTGCCAGATCCGGGACAGGGGAGTTAGACTATGGCTACACCTTC	CARSGTGELDYGYTF
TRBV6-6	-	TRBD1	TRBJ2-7	TGTGCCAGCAGTAACAGGGGACCTCCATACGAGCAGTACTTC	CASSNRGPPYEQYF
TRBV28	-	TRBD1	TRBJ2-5	TGTGCCAGCAGTGGACAGGCGCAAGAGACCCAGTACTTC	CASSGQAQETQYF
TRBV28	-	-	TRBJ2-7	TGTGCCAGCAGTTTATCTGTCGCGACAGCCTACGAGCAGTACTTC	CASSLSVATAYEQYF
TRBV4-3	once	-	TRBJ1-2	TGCGCCAGCAGCCGGACCCAAACGGGAGGCTACACCTTC	CASSRTQTGGYTF
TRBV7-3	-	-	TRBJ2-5	TGTGCCAGCAGCTTATTGAGGGGAGAGACCCAGTACTTC	CASSLLRGETQYF
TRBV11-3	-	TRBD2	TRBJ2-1	TGTGCCAGCAGCCTGGGACTAGTAGGCGGAGAGCAGTTCTTC	CASSLGLVGGEQFF
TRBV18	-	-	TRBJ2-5	TGTGCCAGCTCACCACCCCTCGAGACCCAGTACTTC	CASSPPLETQYF
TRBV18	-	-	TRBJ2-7	TGTGCCAGCTCACACAACAACCGGGACACCTACGAGCAGTACTTC	CASSHNNRDTYEQYF
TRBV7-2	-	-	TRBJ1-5	TGTGCCAGCAGCCTCGGGCGGGGCGCGAGGCAGCCCCAGCATTTT	CASSLGRGARQPQHF
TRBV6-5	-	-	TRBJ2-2	TGTGCCAGCAGTTATCGGGGGACCGGGGAGCTGTTTTTT	CASSYRGTGELFF
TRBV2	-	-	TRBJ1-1	TGTGCCAGCAGTCCACCCACTTTCAACACTGAAGCTTTCTTT	CASSPPTFNTEAFF
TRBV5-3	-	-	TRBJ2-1	TGTGCCAGAAGCCCTTCCCCTACGGGACAAACTTTGAATGAGCAGTTCTTC	CARSPSPTGQTLNEQFF
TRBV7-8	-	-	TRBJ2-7	TGTGCCAGCAGCACGGTGGGCCTAACCAATTCCTCCTACGAGCAGTACTTC	CASSTVGLTNSSYEQYF
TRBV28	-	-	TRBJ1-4	TGTGCCAGCAGTTTGGCCGAGACAGCAGGCAGCGGAAAACTGTTTTTT	CASSLAETAGSGKLFF
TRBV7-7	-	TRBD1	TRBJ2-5	TGTGCCAGCAGCTCTACAGGGGTAGAGACCCAGTACTTC	CASSSTGVETQYF